This record looks at one T cell receptor (beta chain) sequence and its context. The assay was immunoSEQ multiplex PCR, and TCRdb's table has in-frame clones only and misses some. The sample has some 130,000 clones, approximately 90% seen once; the top ten hold less than 1.3%. The sample is drawn from a study of T cell responses to AZD1222 COVID-19 vaccine. This CDR3 contains 16 residues. Trimming pared 3 bases from V and 0 bases from J, leaving 13 bases between. Germline values: CDR1 SGHRS, CDR2 YFSETQ. The specimen was peripheral blood, collected 28 days after the second AZD1222 dose. The chain is built from TRBV5-1 and TRBJ2-1, with a weak D call TRBD2 (5 bases). The receptor's source is an adult who received the AZD1222 COVID-19 vaccine. The CDR3 nucleotides are TGCGCCAGCAGCTCACCTACTAGTAGCTCCTACAATGAGCAGTTCTTC. It specifies CASSSPTSSSYNEQFF.